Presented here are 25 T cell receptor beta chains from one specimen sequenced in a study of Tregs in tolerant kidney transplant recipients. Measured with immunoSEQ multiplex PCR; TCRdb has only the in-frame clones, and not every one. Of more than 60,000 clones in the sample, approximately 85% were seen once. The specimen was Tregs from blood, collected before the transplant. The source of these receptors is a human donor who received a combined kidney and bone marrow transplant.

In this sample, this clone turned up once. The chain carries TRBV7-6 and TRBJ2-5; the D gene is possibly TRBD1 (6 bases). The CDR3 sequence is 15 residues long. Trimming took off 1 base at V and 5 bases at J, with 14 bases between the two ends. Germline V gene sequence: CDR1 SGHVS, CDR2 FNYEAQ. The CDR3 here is CASSLVEGVMETQYF. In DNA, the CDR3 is TGTGCCAGCAGCTTAGTTGAGGGGGTGATGGAGACCCAGTACTTC.

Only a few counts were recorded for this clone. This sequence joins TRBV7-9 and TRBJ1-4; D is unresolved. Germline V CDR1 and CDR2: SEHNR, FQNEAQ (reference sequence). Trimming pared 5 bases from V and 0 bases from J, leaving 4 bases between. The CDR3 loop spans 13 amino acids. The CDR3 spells CASSKTTNEKLFF. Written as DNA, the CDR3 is TGTGCCAGCAGCAAAACAACTAATGAAAAACTGTTTTTT.

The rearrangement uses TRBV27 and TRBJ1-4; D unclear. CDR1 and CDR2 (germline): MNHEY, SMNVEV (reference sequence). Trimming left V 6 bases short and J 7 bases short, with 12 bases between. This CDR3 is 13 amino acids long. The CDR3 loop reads CASRMSDLEKLFF. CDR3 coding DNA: TGTGCCAGCAGGATGTCGGACCTTGAAAAACTGTTTTTT.

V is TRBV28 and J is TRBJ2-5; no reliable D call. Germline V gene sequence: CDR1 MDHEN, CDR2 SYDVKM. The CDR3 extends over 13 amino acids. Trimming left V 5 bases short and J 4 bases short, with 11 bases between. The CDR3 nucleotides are TGTGCCAGCAGTCCCCGTGTGGTAGAGACCCAGTACTTC. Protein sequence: CASSPRVVETQYF. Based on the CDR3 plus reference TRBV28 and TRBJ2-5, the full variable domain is DVKVTQSSRYLVKRTGEKVFLECVQDMDHENMFWYRQDPGLGLRLIYFSYDVKMKEKGDIPEGYSVSREKKERFSLILESASTNQTSMYLCASSPRVVETQYFGPGTRLLVL.

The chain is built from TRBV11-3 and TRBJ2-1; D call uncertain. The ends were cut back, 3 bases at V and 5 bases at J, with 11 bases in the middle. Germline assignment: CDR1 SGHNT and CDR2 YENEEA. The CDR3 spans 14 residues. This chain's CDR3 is CASSFLGVHNEQFF. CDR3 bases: TGTGCCAGCAGCTTTTTAGGTGTCCACAATGAGCAGTTCTTC.

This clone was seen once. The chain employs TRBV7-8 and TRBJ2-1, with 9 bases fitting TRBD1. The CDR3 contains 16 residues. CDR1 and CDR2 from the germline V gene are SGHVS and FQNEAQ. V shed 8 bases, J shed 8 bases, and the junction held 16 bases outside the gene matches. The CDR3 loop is CASVDRGDPSGHEQFF. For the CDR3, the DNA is TGTGCCAGCGTGGACAGGGGTGACCCTTCTGGCCATGAGCAGTTCTTC. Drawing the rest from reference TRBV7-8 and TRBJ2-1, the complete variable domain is GAGVSQSPRYKVAKRGQDVALRCDPISGHVSLFWYQQALGQGPEFLTYFQNEAQLDKSGLPSDRFFAERPEGSVSTLKIQRTQQEDSAVYLCASVDRGDPSGHEQFFGPGTRLTVL.

The CDR3 protein is CASLGGRRWYF. The CDR3 nucleotides read TGTGCCAGCCTGGGCGGTAGACGATGGTACTTC. The rearrangement uses TRBV25-1 and TRBJ2-7; D is unclear. CDR1 and CDR2 (germline): MGHDK, SYGVNS. V was cut by 8 bases and J by 12 bases, with 17 bases left in between. The length of the CDR3 is 11 residues.

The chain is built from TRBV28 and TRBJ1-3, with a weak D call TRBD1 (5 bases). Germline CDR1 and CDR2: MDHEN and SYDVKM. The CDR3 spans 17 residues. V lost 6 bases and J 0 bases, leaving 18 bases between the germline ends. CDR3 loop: CASSPGGALSSGNTIYF. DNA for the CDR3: TGTGCCAGCAGCCCCGGTGGGGCCCTAAGCTCTGGAAACACCATATATTTT.

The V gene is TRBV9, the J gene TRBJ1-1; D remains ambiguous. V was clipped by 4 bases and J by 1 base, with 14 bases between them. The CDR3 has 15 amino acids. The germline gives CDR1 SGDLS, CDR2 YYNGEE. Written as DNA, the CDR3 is TGTGCCAGCAGCCCCTTGGGCAGGAAGAACACTGAAGCTTTCTTT. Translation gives CASSPLGRKNTEAFF.

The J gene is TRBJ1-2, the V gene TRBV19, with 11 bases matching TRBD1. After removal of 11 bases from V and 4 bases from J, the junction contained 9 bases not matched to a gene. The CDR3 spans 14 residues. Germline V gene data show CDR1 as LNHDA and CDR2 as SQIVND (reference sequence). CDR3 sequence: CAGERTGGSYGYTF. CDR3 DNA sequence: TGTGCCGGAGAAAGGACAGGGGGCAGCTATGGCTACACCTTC. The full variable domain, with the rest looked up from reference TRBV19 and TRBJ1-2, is DGGITQSPKYLFRKEGQNVTLSCEQNLNHDAMYWYRQDPGQGLRLIYYSQIVNDFQKGDIAEGYSVSREKKESFPLTVTSAQKNPTAFYLCAGERTGGSYGYTFGSGTRLTVV.

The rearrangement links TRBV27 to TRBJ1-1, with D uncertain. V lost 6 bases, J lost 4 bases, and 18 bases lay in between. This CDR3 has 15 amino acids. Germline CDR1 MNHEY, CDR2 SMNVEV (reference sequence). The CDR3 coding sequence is TGTGCCAGCAGCAACCTTCGGGCAAAGAGCACTGAAGCTTTCTTT. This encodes CASSNLRAKSTEAFF.

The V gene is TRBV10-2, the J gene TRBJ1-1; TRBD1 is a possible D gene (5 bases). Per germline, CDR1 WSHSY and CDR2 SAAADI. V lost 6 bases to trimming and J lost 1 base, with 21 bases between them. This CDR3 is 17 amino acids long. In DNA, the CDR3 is TGCGCCAGCAGGGCCGGTCAGGGTTTTGCCCGGAACACTGAAGCTTTCTTT. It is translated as CASRAGQGFARNTEAFF.

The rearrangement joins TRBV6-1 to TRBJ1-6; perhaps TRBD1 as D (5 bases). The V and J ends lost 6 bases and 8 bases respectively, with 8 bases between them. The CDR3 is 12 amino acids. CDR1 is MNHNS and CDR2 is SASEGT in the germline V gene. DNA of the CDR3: TGTGCCAGCAGCCCCAGGGATTCACCCCTCCACTTT. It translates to CASSPRDSPLHF.

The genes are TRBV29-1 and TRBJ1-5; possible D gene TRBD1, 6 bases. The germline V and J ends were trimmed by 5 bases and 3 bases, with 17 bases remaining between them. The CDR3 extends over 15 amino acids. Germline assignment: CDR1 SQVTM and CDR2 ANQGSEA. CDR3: CSVKTGGADNQPQHF. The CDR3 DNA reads TGCAGCGTTAAGACTGGGGGGGCCGACAATCAGCCCCAGCATTTT.

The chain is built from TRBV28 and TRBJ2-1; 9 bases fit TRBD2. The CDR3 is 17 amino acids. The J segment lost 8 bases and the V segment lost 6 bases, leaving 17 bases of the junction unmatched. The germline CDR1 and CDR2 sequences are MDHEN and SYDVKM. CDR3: CASRTPGLALSGDEQFF. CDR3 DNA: TGTGCCAGCAGAACTCCGGGACTAGCTCTTTCGGGCGATGAGCAGTTCTTC.

DNA of the CDR3: TGCAGCGCTGGGGGACGATTTAATGAAAAACTGTTTTTT. This encodes CSAGGRFNEKLFF. The chain combines TRBV29-1 with TRBJ1-4; D possibly corresponds to TRBD1 (5 bases). Trimming removed 7 bases at V and 4 bases at J, with 13 bases between. This CDR3 is built from 13 residues. Germline-derived CDR1 and CDR2 are SQVTM and ANQGSEA.

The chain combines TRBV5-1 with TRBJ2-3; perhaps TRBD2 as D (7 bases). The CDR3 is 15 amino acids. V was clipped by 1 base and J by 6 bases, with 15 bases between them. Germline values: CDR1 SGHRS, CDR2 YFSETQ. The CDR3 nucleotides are TGCGCCAGCAGCTTGTGGGGGGGCCGGATGGATACGCAGTATTTT. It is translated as CASSLWGGRMDTQYF. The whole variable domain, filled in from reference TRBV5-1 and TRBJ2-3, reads KAGVTQTPRYLIKTRGQQVTLSCSPISGHRSVSWYQQTPGQGLQFLFEYFSETQRNKGNFPGRFSGRQFSNSRSEMNVSTLELGDSALYLCASSLWGGRMDTQYFGPGTRLTVL.

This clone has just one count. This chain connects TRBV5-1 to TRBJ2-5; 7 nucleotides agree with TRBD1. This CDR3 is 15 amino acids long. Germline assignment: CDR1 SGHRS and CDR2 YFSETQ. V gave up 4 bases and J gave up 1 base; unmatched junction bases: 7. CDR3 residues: CASSNHGDSQETQYF. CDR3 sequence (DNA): TGCGCCAGCAGCAATCACGGGGACAGCCAAGAGACCCAGTACTTC.

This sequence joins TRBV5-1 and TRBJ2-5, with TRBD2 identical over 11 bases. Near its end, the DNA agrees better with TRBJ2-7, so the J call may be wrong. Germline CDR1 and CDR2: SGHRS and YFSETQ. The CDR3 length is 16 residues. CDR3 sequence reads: CASSLEGSGRATEQYF. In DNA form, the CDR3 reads TGCGCCAGCAGCTTGGAAGGTAGCGGGAGGGCCACCGAGCAGTACTTC.

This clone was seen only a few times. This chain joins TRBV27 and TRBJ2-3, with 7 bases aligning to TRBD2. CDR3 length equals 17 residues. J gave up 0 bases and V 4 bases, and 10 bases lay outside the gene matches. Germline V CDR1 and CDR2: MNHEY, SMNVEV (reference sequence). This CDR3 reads CASSSLLGLDSTDTQYF. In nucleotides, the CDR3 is TGTGCCAGCAGTTCCCTCCTTGGACTAGACAGCACAGATACGCAGTATTTT.

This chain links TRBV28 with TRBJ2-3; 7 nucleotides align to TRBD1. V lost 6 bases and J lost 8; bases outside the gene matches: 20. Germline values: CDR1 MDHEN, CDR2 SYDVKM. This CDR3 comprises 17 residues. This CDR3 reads CASSLRGLEQSDGTQYF. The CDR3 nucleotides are TGTGCCAGCAGCCTAAGGGGGCTGGAGCAGTCCGACGGTACGCAGTATTTT.

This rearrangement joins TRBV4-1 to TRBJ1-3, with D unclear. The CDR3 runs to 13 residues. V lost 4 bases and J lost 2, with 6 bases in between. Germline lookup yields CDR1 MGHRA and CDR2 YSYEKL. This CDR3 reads CASSLEAGNTIYF. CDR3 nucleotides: TGCGCCAGCAGCCTAGAGGCTGGAAACACCATATATTTT.

The CDR3 spells CASSPPTSGDNQETQYF. In DNA form, the CDR3 reads TGTGCCAGCAGCCCCCCGACTAGCGGGGACAACCAAGAGACCCAGTACTTC. This rearrangement joins TRBV13 to TRBJ2-5; 11 bases line up with TRBD2. CDR3 length equals 17 residues. In germline, CDR1 is PRHDT, CDR2 FYEKMQ (reference sequence). V lost 5 bases and J lost 0; bases outside the gene matches: 8. The full variable domain, with the rest looked up from reference TRBV13 and TRBJ2-5, is AAGVIQSPRHLIKEKRETATLKCYPIPRHDTVYWYQQGPGQDPQFLISFYEKMQSDKGSIPDRFSAQQFSDYHSELNMSSLELGDSALYFCASSPPTSGDNQETQYFGPGTRLLVL.

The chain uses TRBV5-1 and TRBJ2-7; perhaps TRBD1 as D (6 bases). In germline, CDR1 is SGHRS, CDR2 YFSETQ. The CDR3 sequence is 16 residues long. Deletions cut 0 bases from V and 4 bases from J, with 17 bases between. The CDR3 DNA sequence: TGCGCCAGCAGCTTGGCCGGCCAGCGCGACAGGTACGAGCAGTACTTC. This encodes CASSLAGQRDRYEQYF.

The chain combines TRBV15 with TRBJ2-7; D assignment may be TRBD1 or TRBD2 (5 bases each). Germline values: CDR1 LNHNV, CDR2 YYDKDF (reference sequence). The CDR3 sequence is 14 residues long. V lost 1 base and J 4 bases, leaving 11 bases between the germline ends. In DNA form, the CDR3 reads TGTGCCACCAGCAGAGGGGACGAGGAGTACGAGCAGTACTTC. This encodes CATSRGDEEYEQYF.